Each of the 25 T cell receptor beta chains below was sequenced from the same sample in a study of identical twins. From the 5' RACE reads, TCRdb called clonotypes with MiXCR, one entry per CDR3 protein. The data hold 500,000 or so distinct CDR3 sequences, with approximately 15% observed a single time. Separately, the same data were catalogued under a study of yellow fever vaccine responses in identical twins.

Input material: CD4+ T cells sorted from blood. The receptors originated from a woman between 18 and 30 years old in good health.

This clonotype has only a few counts. The chain joins TRBV12-3 or TRBV12-4 to TRBJ2-1; 10 bases match TRBD2. V gave up 5 bases and J gave up 6 bases; unmatched junction bases: 7. The CDR3 runs 15 residues. This chain's CDR3 is CASSLSSGGPNEQFF. In DNA, the CDR3 is TGTGCCAGCAGTCTCTCTAGCGGGGGCCCCAATGAGCAGTTCTTC.

CDR3 in DNA: TGCGCCAGCAGCTTGGGGCTAGCGGGGTCCTTTACCTACAATGAGCAGTTCTTC. This translates into CASSLGLAGSFTYNEQFF. V gene TRBV5-1 combines with J gene TRBJ2-1; TRBD2 aligns across 9 bases. Germline CDR1 is SGHRS and CDR2 is YFSETQ. The length of the CDR3 is 18 residues. J lost 2 bases, V lost 0 bases, and 9 bases had no gene match.

This clonotype appeared a few times. The J gene is TRBJ2-3, the V gene TRBV7-8, with D maybe TRBD1 (6 bases). This CDR3 contains 15 residues. The germline V gene has CDR1 SGHVS and CDR2 FQNEAQ. Trimming pared 3 bases from V and 1 base from J, leaving 11 bases between. In DNA, the CDR3 is TGTGCCAGCAGCTTGGACAGCCGCGGCACAGATACGCAGTATTTT. This gives the protein CASSLDSRGTDTQYF.

Here the CDR3 reads CASSLELAGPHSYEQYF. CDR3 sequence (DNA): TGTGCCAGCAGCTTGGAACTAGCGGGGCCACACTCCTACGAGCAGTACTTC. The chain couples TRBV5-4 to TRBJ2-7; the match to TRBD2 covers 10 bases. Germline V gene lookup returns CDR1 SGHNT and CDR2 YYREEE (reference sequence). With V trimmed by 0 bases and J by 0 bases, 6 bases remained unmatched. CDR3 length equals 17 residues.

The V and J genes are TRBV5-1 and TRBJ2-3; 7 bases are a match to TRBD2. Germline-derived CDR1 and CDR2 are SGHRS and YFSETQ. The ends lost 3 bases at V and 3 bases at J; junction bases unmatched: 4. This CDR3 spans 14 amino acids. The CDR3 is CASSSRGVTDTQYF. The CDR3 DNA reads as TGCGCCAGCAGCTCCCGGGGGGTGACAGATACGCAGTATTTT.

The V and J genes are TRBV7-9 and TRBJ1-2; tentatively, D is TRBD1 (5 bases). The CDR3 covers 17 residues. Deletions cut 1 base from V and 5 bases from J, with 20 bases between. Germline-derived CDR1 and CDR2 are SEHNR and FQNEAQ (reference sequence). The CDR3 protein is CASSLVVGTRVEYGYTF. The CDR3, as DNA: TGTGCCAGCAGCTTAGTCGTAGGGACCAGGGTTGAATATGGCTACACCTTC.

This clonotype was found a few times. The CDR3 bases are TGTGCCAGCAGCCAGACAGGGGGCCGCTCGACCCAGTACTTC. Residues: CASSQTGGRSTQYF. The J gene is TRBJ2-5, the V gene TRBV7-9; 10 positions agree with TRBD1. Trimming cost V 5 bases and J 7 bases; bases outside gene matches: 7. CDR1 and CDR2 (germline): SEHNR, FQNEAQ (reference sequence). The CDR3 has 14 amino acids.

The J gene is TRBJ2-1, the V gene TRBV12-3 or TRBV12-4; 12 positions match TRBD2. The CDR3 is made up of 17 amino acids. J lost 12 bases, V lost 3 bases, and 15 bases had no gene match. The CDR3 protein is CASSLGFGLAGPEGQFF. CDR3 DNA sequence: TGTGCCAGCAGTTTGGGGTTCGGACTAGCGGGACCAGAGGGGCAGTTCTTC.

The chain is built from TRBV6-2 or TRBV6-3 and TRBJ2-3; tentatively, D is TRBD2 (6 bases). Between the trimmed V and J ends, which lost 8 bases and 2 bases, there was a span of 20 bases. There are 16 residues in the CDR3. Germline lookup yields CDR1 MNHEY and CDR2 SVGEGT. DNA of the CDR3: TGTGCCAGCTCGCCCGACCGAGGAGGGTACACAGATACGCAGTATTTT. It encodes CASSPDRGGYTDTQYF.

This clonotype was counted a few times. This rearrangement joins TRBV5-1 to TRBJ1-5, with a tentative D call TRBD1 (5 bases). CDR1 and CDR2 (germline): SGHRS, YFSETQ. V dropped 0 bases and J dropped 6 bases, with 13 bases sitting between them. The CDR3 loop spans 15 amino acids. This chain's CDR3 is CASSLGQGKSQPQHF. As DNA, the CDR3 is TGCGCCAGCAGCTTGGGCCAGGGAAAGAGTCAGCCCCAGCATTTT.

This clonotype was counted a few times. The genes are TRBV7-2 and TRBJ2-5; D perhaps matches TRBD1 (6 bases). Germline lookup yields CDR1 SGHTA and CDR2 FQGNSA. This CDR3 region has 13 residues. V was shortened by 2 bases and J by 5 bases, with 9 bases between the two germline ends. CDR3 residues: CASSLPGVETQYF. Here the CDR3 DNA reads TGTGCCAGCAGCTTACCAGGGGTGGAGACCCAGTACTTC.

This clonotype came up a few times. This chain links TRBV20-1 with TRBJ2-3; 8 bases line up with TRBD2. Germline V gene data show CDR1 as DFQATT and CDR2 as SNEGSKA (reference sequence). CDR3 size: 15 residues. V lost 0 bases, J lost 6 bases, and 8 bases stayed unmatched. CDR3 residues: CSARDPSGRGDTQYF. The DNA of the CDR3 is TGCAGTGCTAGAGATCCTAGCGGGCGGGGGGATACGCAGTATTTT.

CDR3 sequence (DNA): TGTGCCAGCACCAGGGACAGGGGGTTCCAATACGAGCAGTACTTC. Translating gives CASTRDRGFQYEQYF. The chain employs TRBV6-1 and TRBJ2-7; 11 bases match TRBD1. J was trimmed by 4 bases and V by 7 bases; bases with no gene match: 9. The CDR3 consists of 15 residues. Germline-derived CDR1 and CDR2 are MNHNS and SASEGT.

This clonotype was counted a few times. The J gene is TRBJ2-7, the V gene TRBV12-3 or TRBV12-4, with 7 bases that match TRBD2. The J segment lost 0 bases and the V segment lost 3 bases, leaving 5 bases of the junction unmatched. The CDR3 is 15 amino acids. DNA of the CDR3: TGTGCCAGCAGTTTTATGGGCGGGAGCTCCTACGAGCAGTACTTC. Translation: CASSFMGGSSYEQYF.

CDR3 loop: CASSTGRASYEQYF. The CDR3 DNA is TGTGCCAGCAGTACAGGGCGGGCCTCCTACGAGCAGTACTTC. This chain links TRBV12-3 or TRBV12-4 with TRBJ2-7; tentative D call: TRBD1 (6 bases). V was shortened by 5 bases and J by 0 bases, with 11 bases between the two germline ends. The CDR3 sequence is 14 residues long.

This clonotype was detected a few times. V is TRBV5-1 and J is TRBJ1-2, with 8 bases matching TRBD1. The ends lost 1 base at V and 4 bases at J; junction bases unmatched: 6. CDR1 and CDR2 from the germline V gene are SGHRS and YFSETQ. The CDR3 has 15 amino acids. The CDR3 loop is CASSLWTGSPYGYTF. The CDR3 region has the DNA TGCGCCAGCAGCTTGTGGACAGGGTCTCCCTATGGCTACACCTTC.

CDR3 DNA sequence: TGTGCCAGCAGTCAGGGTGAGGGGGCCCTACAAGAGACCCAGTACTTC. Residues: CASSQGEGALQETQYF. The rearrangement links TRBV25-1 to TRBJ2-5; 7 bases align to TRBD1. V shed 5 bases and J 2 bases; nucleotides not matched to a gene: 11. The CDR3 runs 16 residues. Germline V CDR1 and CDR2: MGHDK, SYGVNS. Looking up the rest from reference TRBV25-1 and TRBJ2-5 gives the full variable domain: EADIYQTPRYLVIGTGKKITLECSQTMGHDKMYWYQQDPGMELHLIHYSYGVNSTEKGDLSSESTVSRIRTEHFPLTLESARPSHTSQYLCASSQGEGALQETQYFGPGTRLLVL.

This clonotype has a handful of counts. The chain carries TRBV5-1 and TRBJ2-7, with D tentatively TRBD1 or TRBD2 (5 bases each). V gave up 1 base and J gave up 3 bases, with 11 bases separating them. The CDR3 loop spans 14 amino acids. Germline CDR1 SGHRS, CDR2 YFSETQ. In nucleotides, the CDR3 is TGCGCCAGCAGCTTGAGCCAGGGAGACTACGAGCAGTACTTC. The encoded protein is CASSLSQGDYEQYF. Full variable domain (missing parts from reference TRBV5-1 and TRBJ2-7): KAGVTQTPRYLIKTRGQQVTLSCSPISGHRSVSWYQQTPGQGLQFLFEYFSETQRNKGNFPGRFSGRQFSNSRSEMNVSTLELGDSALYLCASSLSQGDYEQYFGPGTRLTVT.

This clonotype was detected only a few times. This sequence joins TRBV2 and TRBJ2-2; 9 nucleotides line up with TRBD2. This CDR3 has 16 residues. The ends lost 4 bases at V and 7 bases at J; junction bases unmatched: 10. Germline CDR1 SNHLY, CDR2 FYNNEI. CDR3 sequence reads: CASSGFWRGGDGELFF. The CDR3 nucleotides are TGTGCCAGCAGTGGGTTTTGGCGGGGGGGCGACGGGGAGCTGTTTTTT.

This clonotype was found a few times. The rearrangement links TRBV27 to TRBJ2-7; maybe TRBD2 (5 bases). This CDR3 comprises 16 residues. Trimming shortened V by 3 bases and J by 3 bases, and 18 bases separated the two germline ends. The germline V gene encodes CDR1 MNHEY and CDR2 SMNVEV (reference sequence). Written as DNA, the CDR3 is TGTGCCAGCAGTTTTATAGGGAGTTCTTGGGTCTACGAGCAGTACTTC. Residues: CASSFIGSSWVYEQYF.

CDR3 in DNA: TGTGCCAGCAGCCCGACAGGGGAGAACACTGAAGCTTTCTTT. It translates to CASSPTGENTEAFF. The chain recombines TRBV7-3 with TRBJ1-1; TRBD1 agrees at 8 bases. The CDR3 is 14 amino acids. Germline V gene sequence: CDR1 SGHTA, CDR2 FQGTGA. V lost 5 bases and J lost 1; bases outside the gene matches: 3.

Ten or more counts support this clonotype. The gene calls are TRBV29-1 and TRBJ2-7; a weak D match, TRBD2 (5 bases). The CDR3 has 12 amino acids. The V gene lost 4 bases and the J gene lost 6 bases, with 13 bases spanning the gap. Germline CDR1 reads SQVTM; CDR2 reads ANQGSEA. Here the CDR3 reads CSVGEMVSEQYF. Here the CDR3 DNA reads TGCAGCGTTGGGGAGATGGTTTCCGAGCAGTACTTC.

Notes on this clonotype: This sequence may be a read error, since a much larger clone differs from it by one base. The gene calls are TRBV29-1 and TRBJ2-3; possibly TRBD2 for D (5 bases). The CDR3 sequence is 12 residues long. CDR1 is SQVTM and CDR2 is ANQGSEA in the germline V gene. CDR3 in DNA: TGCAGCGTTGGAGGGAACACAGATACGCAGAATTTT. Its translation is CSVGGNTDTQNF.

This clonotype has only a few counts. For the CDR3, the DNA is TGTGCCAGCAGTCAATCAAGCGGGAGGGAGGGGACCCAGTACTTC. Translating gives CASSQSSGREGTQYF. The gene calls are TRBV7-8 and TRBJ2-5; 10 bases align to TRBD2. This CDR3 has 15 residues. Losses at the gene ends were 6 bases for V and 7 bases for J; bases not matched to a gene: 11. The V gene's germline CDR1 is SGHVS and CDR2 FQNEAQ.

The rearrangement joins TRBV7-9 to TRBJ2-7; 7 bases fit TRBD2. The junction had 13 bases not matched to a gene; V was cut back by 7 bases and J by 4 bases. Germline assignment: CDR1 SEHNR and CDR2 FQNEAQ (reference sequence). This CDR3 has 15 amino acids. The CDR3 protein is CASTPQGRGVYEQYF. The CDR3 DNA follows: TGTGCCAGCACCCCCCAGGGACGGGGGGTATACGAGCAGTACTTC.